This T cell receptor (beta chain) was captured in a study of blood T cell repertoires in COVID-19. For the study at large: Sites in the United States, Italy and Spain provided acute and convalescent COVID-19 samples.

The CDR3 runs to 12 residues. The J segment lost 5 bases and the V segment lost 8 bases, leaving 3 bases of the junction unmatched. Per germline, CDR1 MNHEY and CDR2 SMNVEV (reference sequence). Data came from immunoSEQ multiplex PCR; TCRdb stores just in-frame clones and leaves some out. In the table there are around 58,000 clones, 88% of which are singletons. A Seattle source enrolled patients during active infection and followed them longitudinally. Sequenced input: peripheral blood. V usage is TRBV27 and J usage is TRBJ1-2, with 9 bases aligning to TRBD1. This TCR was sampled from a woman in her sixties with COVID-19, enrolled during active disease. CDR3 sequence reads: CASPGTGYGYTF. The CDR3 nucleotides are TGTGCCAGCCCCGGGACAGGGTATGGCTACACCTTC.